This T cell receptor beta chain comes out of a study of blood T cell repertoires in COVID-19. Across the whole study: The United States, Italy and Spain were the sources of the acute and convalescent COVID-19 samples. In each case, the material was cDNA or gDNA derived from T cells, B-cell-depleted T cells, or PBMCs.

While infection was still active, Seattle patients were enrolled and then followed longitudinally. This table comes from immunoSEQ multiplex PCR, and its TCRdb copy is limited to in-frame clones, with some not included. The data show about 270,000 clones, less than 85% seen once. Trimming cost V 5 bases and J 5 bases, with 19 bases left between them. Germline values: CDR1 MNHEY, CDR2 SMNVEV (reference sequence). The length of the CDR3 is 16 residues. The sample consisted of peripheral blood. This chain connects TRBV27 to TRBJ2-1, with D maybe TRBD2 (6 bases). This receptor was identified in a human donor with COVID-19, enrolled during active disease. The donor label of this sample is uncertain. The CDR3 nucleotides read TGTGCCAGCAGTCCCACGGCGGGATTCGGTCACAATGAGCAGTTCTTC. Residues: CASSPTAGFGHNEQFF.